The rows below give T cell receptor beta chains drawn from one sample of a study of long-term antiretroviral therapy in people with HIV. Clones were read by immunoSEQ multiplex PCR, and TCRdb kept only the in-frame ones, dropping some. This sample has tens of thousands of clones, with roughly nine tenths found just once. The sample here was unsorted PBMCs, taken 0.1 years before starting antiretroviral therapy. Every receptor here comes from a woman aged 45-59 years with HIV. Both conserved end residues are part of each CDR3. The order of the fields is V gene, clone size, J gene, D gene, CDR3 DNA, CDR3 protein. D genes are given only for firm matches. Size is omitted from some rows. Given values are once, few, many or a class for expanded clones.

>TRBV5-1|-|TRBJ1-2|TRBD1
TGCGCCAGCAGCCCTGACCCAGGGGGTAAAGATGGCTACACCTTC
CASSPDPGGKDGYTF
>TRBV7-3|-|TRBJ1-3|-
TGTGCCAGCAGCCCCTCCGGGGGACCTGGAAACACCATATATTTT
CASSPSGGPGNTIYF
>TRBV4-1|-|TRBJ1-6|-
TGCGCCAGCAGCCAAGACAGACAGGCAAATAATTCACCCCTCCACTTT
CASSQDRQANNSPLHF
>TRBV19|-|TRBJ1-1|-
TGTGCCAGTAGTATTGGGGGCCCCACTGAAGCTTTCTTT
CASSIGGPTEAFF
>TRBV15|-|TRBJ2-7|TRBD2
TGTGCCACCAGCCCCCGACTAGCGGGGGTTTACGAGCAGTACTTC
CATSPRLAGVYEQYF
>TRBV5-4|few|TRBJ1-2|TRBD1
TGTGCCAGCAGCTTGGGGGACAGAGCTAACTATGGCTACACCTTC
CASSLGDRANYGYTF
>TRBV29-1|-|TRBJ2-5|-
TGCAGCGTAGGACAGAAAGAGACCCAGTACTTC
CSVGQKETQYF
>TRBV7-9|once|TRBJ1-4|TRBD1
TGTGCCAGCAGCGAGGGACAGACCCTTTTTTTT
CASSEGQTLFF
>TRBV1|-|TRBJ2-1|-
TGCACCAGCAGCCAAGAAGCTAGCGGGGCCTACAATGAGCAGTTCTTC
CTSSQEASGAYNEQFF
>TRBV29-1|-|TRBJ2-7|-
TGCAGCGTCCAGGGACTTCTTAGCTCCTACGAGCAGTACTTC
CSVQGLLSSYEQYF
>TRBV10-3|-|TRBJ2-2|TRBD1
TGTGCCATCAGTGCCACAAGGACAGGGGGGTCCGGGGAGCTGTTTTTT
CAISATRTGGSGELFF
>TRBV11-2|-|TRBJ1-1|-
TGTGCCAGCCTGGACAAGCTGAACACTGAAGCTTTCTTT
CASLDKLNTEAFF
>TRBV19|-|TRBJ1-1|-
TGTGCCAGTAGTATAGCGTGGGTGAAGGGGAACACTGAAGCTTTCTTT
CASSIAWVKGNTEAFF
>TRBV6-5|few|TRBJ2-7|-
TGTGCCAGCAGTTACTCGATAGCAGGGGCTTACGAGCAGTACTTC
CASSYSIAGAYEQYF
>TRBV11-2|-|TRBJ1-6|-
TGTGCCAGCAGCTTAGCAGCAGGGGTAGACTCACCCCTCCACTTT
CASSLAAGVDSPLHF
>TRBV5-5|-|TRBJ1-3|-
TGTGCCAGCAGCCCTCTACCTGGAAACACCATATATTTT
CASSPLPGNTIYF
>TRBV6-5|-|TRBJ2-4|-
TGTGCCAGCGGTGGCAGTCTAGCCAAAAACATTCAGTACTTC
CASGGSLAKNIQYF
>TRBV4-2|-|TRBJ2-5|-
TGTGCCAGCAGCCAACTCCAAGAGACCCAGTACTTC
CASSQLQETQYF
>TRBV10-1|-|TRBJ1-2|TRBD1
TGCGCCAGCAGTGAGTCAGAGGACAGGGGCAACTATGGCTACACCTTC
CASSESEDRGNYGYTF
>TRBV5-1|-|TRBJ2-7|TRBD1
TGCGCCAGCAGCTTGGTCGGGACAGACGAGCAGTACTTC
CASSLVGTDEQYF
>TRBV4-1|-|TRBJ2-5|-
TGCGCCAGCAGCCCCTGGCTAGGTCAAGAGACCCAGTACTTC
CASSPWLGQETQYF
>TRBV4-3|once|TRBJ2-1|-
TGCGCCAGCAGCCAAGACTTGGGACACCGCTCCTACAATGAGCAGTTCTTC
CASSQDLGHRSYNEQFF
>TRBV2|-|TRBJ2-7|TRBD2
TGTGCCAGCAGTGTCATAACGGAGGGACTAGCGGGGGAACTATACGAGCAGTACTTC
CASSVITEGLAGELYEQYF
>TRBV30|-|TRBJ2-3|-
TGTGCCTGTTCGGAATTAGCCAGCACAGATACGCAGTATTTT
CACSELASTDTQYF
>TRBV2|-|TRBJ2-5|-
TGTGCCAGCAGTGAAACGGAACAAGAGACCCAGTACTTC
CASSETEQETQYF
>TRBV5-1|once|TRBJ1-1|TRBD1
TGCGCCAGCAGCCGCGACGGACAGGGGACGTACACTGAAGCTTTCTTT
CASSRDGQGTYTEAFF
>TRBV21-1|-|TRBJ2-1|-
TGTGCCAGCAGCAAAAGGGGACAGGGGGATGAGCAGTTCTTC
CASSKRGQGDEQFF
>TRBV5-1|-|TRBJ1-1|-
TGCGCCAGCAGCTTTAAGGGGAACACTGAAGCTTTCTTT
CASSFKGNTEAFF
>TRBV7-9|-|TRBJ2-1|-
TGTGCCAGCAGCCTGAGGGACCGGCACAGTATCTCCTACAATGAGCAGTTCTTC
CASSLRDRHSISYNEQFF
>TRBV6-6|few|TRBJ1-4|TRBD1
TGTGCCAGCAGGCCTCCGGGACAGGGAAATGAAAAACTGTTTTTT
CASRPPGQGNEKLFF
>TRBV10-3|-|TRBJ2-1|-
TGTGCCATCAGTGAAGGGCCAGATTCCTACAATGAGCAGTTCTTC
CAISEGPDSYNEQFF
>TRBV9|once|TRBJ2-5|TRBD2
TGTGCCAGCAGCGTAGGACTAGCGGGGGTAGAGACCCAGTACTTC
CASSVGLAGVETQYF
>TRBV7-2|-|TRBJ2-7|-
TGTGCCAGCAGCTTCACTCGAGACACCTACGAGCAGTACTTC
CASSFTRDTYEQYF
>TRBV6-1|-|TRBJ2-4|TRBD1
TGTGCCAGCCGAACGGGACAGTTGGGGCAAAACATTCAGTACTTC
CASRTGQLGQNIQYF
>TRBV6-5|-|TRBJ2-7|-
TGTGCCAGCAGTTACAGGGGTTTCGAGCAGTACTTC
CASSYRGFEQYF
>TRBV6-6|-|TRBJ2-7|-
TGTGCCAGCAGTTACACCTCTGGCACCTACTACGAGCAGTACTTC
CASSYTSGTYYEQYF
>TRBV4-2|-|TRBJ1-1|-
TGTGCCAGCAGCCAAGTTTCCGGGGGTGAATTCGCTGAAGCTTTCTTT
CASSQVSGGEFAEAFF
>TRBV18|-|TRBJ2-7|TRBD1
TGTGCCAGCTCACCACAGGGACAGGGGTATGACGAGCAGTACTTC
CASSPQGQGYDEQYF
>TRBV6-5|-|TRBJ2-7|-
TGTGCCAGCAGTTACGGGATGATCCACGAGCAGTACTTC
CASSYGMIHEQYF
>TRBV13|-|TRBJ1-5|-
TGTGCCAGCAGCTTAGGGCAGGGAGGTCCGGATCAGCCCCAGCATTTT
CASSLGQGGPDQPQHF
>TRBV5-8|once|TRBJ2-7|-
TGTGCCAGCAGCTTGCAGTGGGGCCCAGATCCCTACGAGCAGTACTTC
CASSLQWGPDPYEQYF
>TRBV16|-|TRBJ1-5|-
TGTGCCAGCAGTCGCGTTAGGGGGGCGGATCAGCCCCAGCATTTT
CASSRVRGADQPQHF
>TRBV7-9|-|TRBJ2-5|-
TGTGCCAGCAGCTTAGGATTCCGGGGGATGAAAGAGACCCAGTACTTC
CASSLGFRGMKETQYF
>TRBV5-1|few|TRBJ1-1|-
TGCGCCAGCAGCTTGGTCGGTGGATACACTGAAGCTTTCTTT
CASSLVGGYTEAFF
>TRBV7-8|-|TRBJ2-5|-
TGTGCCAGCAGCTTAGCGCCCCGTGGGGCCCAAGAGACCCAGTACTTC
CASSLAPRGAQETQYF
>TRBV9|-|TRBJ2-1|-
TGTGCCAGCAGCGTAGATCCTGGCAGCTCCTACAATGAGCAGTTCTTC
CASSVDPGSSYNEQFF
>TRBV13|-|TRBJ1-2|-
TGTGCCAGCAGCTTAGAGGGGCGCGGCTATGGCTACACCTTC
CASSLEGRGYGYTF
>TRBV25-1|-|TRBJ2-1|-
TGTGCCAGCAGTGACCCCTTGAACTACAATGAGCAGTTCTTC
CASSDPLNYNEQFF
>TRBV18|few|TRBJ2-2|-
TGTGCCAGCTCACCACCGCGGGGATCGAACACCGGGGAGCTGTTTTTT
CASSPPRGSNTGELFF
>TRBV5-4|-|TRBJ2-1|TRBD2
TGTGCCAGCAGCTGGGAAACTAGCGGGGGCAGCAATGAGCAGTTCTTC
CASSWETSGGSNEQFF